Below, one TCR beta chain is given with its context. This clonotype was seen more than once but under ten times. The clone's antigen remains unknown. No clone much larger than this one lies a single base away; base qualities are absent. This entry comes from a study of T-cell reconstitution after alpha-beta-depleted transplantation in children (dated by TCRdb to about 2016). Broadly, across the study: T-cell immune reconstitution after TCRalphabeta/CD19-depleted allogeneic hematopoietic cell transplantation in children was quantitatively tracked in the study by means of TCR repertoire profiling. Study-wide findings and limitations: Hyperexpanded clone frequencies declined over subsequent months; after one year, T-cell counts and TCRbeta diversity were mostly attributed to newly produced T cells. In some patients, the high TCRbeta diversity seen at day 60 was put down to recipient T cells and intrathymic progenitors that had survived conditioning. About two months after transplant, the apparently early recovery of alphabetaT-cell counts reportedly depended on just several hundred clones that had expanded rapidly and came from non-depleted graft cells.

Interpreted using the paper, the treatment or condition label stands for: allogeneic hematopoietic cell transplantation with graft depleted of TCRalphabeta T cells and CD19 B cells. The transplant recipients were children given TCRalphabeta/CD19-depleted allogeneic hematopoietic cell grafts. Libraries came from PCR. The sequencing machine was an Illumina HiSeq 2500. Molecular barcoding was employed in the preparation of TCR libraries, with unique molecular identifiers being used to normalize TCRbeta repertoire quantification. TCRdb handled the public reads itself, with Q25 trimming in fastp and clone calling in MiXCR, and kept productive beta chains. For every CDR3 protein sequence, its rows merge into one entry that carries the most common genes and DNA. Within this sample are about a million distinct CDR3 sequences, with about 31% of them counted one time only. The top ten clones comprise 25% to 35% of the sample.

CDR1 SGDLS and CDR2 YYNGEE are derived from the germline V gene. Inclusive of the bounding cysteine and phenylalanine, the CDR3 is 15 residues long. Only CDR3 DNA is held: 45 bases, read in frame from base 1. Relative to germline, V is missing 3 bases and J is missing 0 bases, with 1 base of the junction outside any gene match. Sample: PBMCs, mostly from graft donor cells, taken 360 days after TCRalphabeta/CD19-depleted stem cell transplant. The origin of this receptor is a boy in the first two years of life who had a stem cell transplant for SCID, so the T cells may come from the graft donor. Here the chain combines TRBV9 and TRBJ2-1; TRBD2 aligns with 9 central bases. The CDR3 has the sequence CASSAAGGSYNEQFF. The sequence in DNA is TGTGCCAGCAGCGCAGCGGGGGGCTCCTACAATGAGCAGTTCTTC. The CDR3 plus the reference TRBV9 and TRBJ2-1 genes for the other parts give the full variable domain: DSGVTQTPKHLITATGQRVTLRCSPRSGDLSVYWYQQSLDQGLQFLIQYYNGEERAKGNILERFSAQQFPDLHSELNLSSLELGDSALYFCASSAAGGSYNEQFFGPGTRLTVL.